Listed below are T cell receptor beta chains from one sample, sequenced in a study of blood T cell repertoires in COVID-19. Here immunoSEQ multiplex PCR was the method, and the copy in TCRdb shows in-frame clones only, minus some. The data show about 190,000 clones, almost 85% seen once. The sequenced sample consisted of peripheral blood. The source is a woman aged 65 to 85 with active or convalescent COVID-19. CDR3s leave out the opening cysteine and the closing phenylalanine or tryptophan.

V gene,CDR3 length,J gene,CDR3 protein
TRBV11-2,15,TRBJ1-4,ASSLPRGDSILGKLF
TRBV18,15,TRBJ2-2,ASSPRQGYTGTGELF
TRBV5-8,11,TRBJ1-3,ASSLAGGDTIY
TRBV28,12,TRBJ2-3,ASSHRSRGGTQY
TRBV4-1,15,TRBJ2-2,ASSHQTGTGNTGELF
TRBV7-9,13,TRBJ1-5,ASSLGTGNDQPQH
TRBV6-1,10,TRBJ2-7,ASSERGYEQY
TRBV18,12,TRBJ1-4,ASSSQVGNEKLF
TRBV6-2/TRBV6-3,12,TRBJ2-5,ASSRQGGVETQY
TRBV27,12,TRBJ2-3,ASSPRSGADTQY
TRBV9,14,TRBJ1-2,ASSVVGTGGSYGYT
TRBV2,12,TRBJ1-1,ASRLRALNTEAF
TRBV19,11,TRBJ1-2,ASSIGTAYGYT
TRBV2,13,TRBJ2-2,ASSLTQGNTGELF
TRBV5-5,16,TRBJ2-3,ASSPWWDEGGSTDTQY
TRBV6-1,17,TRBJ2-5,ASSEKGGQGALFGETQY
TRBV6-1,12,TRBJ1-5,ASSEAFGGQPQH
TRBV18,14,TRBJ1-2,ASSPSTGLGDYGYT
TRBV9,10,TRBJ1-6,ASSVETGPLH
TRBV27,13,TRBJ1-1,ASSSDRGWDTEAF
TRBV6-5,14,TRBJ2-7,ASSYSGQAPHYEQY
TRBV5-1,15,TRBJ2-1,ASSLDPSGTLYNEQF
TRBV11-2,13,TRBJ1-3,ASSFRRISGNTIY
TRBV12-3/TRBV12-4,10,TRBJ1-2,ASTPDRYGYT
TRBV6-5,9,TRBJ1-1,ASSYVGVAF
TRBV7-9,17,TRBJ2-1,ASGDRDSRKDGDYNEQF
TRBV6-1,13,TRBJ2-7,ASSEDGNYSYEQY
TRBV19,12,TRBJ2-5,ASSTTSDLQTQY
TRBV7-9,13,TRBJ1-5,ASSTDRGFEQPQH
TRBV9,14,TRBJ2-1,ASSEGLLHSYNEQF
TRBV3-1/TRBV3-2,14,TRBJ2-7,ASSQDPTGRPYEQY
TRBV3-1/TRBV3-2,14,TRBJ2-2,ASSSGTGVPTGELF
TRBV5-4,12,TRBJ1-5,ASSLAGGNQPQH
TRBV10-2,15,TRBJ2-2,ASSESGLAGRSGELF
TRBV27,12,TRBJ2-2,ASSLQTGVGELF
TRBV4-2,17,TRBJ2-4,ASTGPVASGDLAKNIQY
TRBV14,17,TRBJ1-1,ASSQALMDRGLGATEAF
TRBV10-3,11,TRBJ2-7,AISVLDRQEQY
TRBV27,13,TRBJ1-5,ASTPIGGGSQPQH
TRBV5-1,13,TRBJ2-5,ASSSGLGAGETQY
TRBV15,13,TRBJ1-6,ATSRLRQGNSPLH
TRBV9,15,TRBJ2-3,ASSVASRGPFTDTQY
TRBV27,12,TRBJ1-1,ASSLREGRTEAF
TRBV7-2,12,TRBJ2-1,ASSLRVPGNEQF
TRBV18,13,TRBJ2-7,ATRSQNRVSYEQY
TRBV4-1,18,TRBJ2-2,ASSQGSLLAGGHFPGELF
TRBV14,13,TRBJ1-4,ASSQTTGGAEKLF
TRBV18,14,TRBJ2-3,ASSPPLAGTRDTQY
TRBV25-1,13,TRBJ1-3,ASTAGTASGNTIY
TRBV15,18,TRBJ2-1,ATSREGATGTSGRRNEQF
TRBV6-2/TRBV6-3,14,TRBJ2-3,ASSGILAASTDTQY
TRBV7-8,10,TRBJ2-5,ASSFSREFRD
TRBV7-9,14,TRBJ2-1,ASSLPGLAANNEQF
TRBV6-4,10,TRBJ2-1,ASSDIRGEQF
TRBV5-1,12,TRBJ2-3,ASSKRPGTDTQY
TRBV27,12,TRBJ2-2,ASSEQGWTGELF
TRBV5-1,12,TRBJ2-5,ASSLREGQETQY
TRBV5-1,11,TRBJ1-5,ASSLGVDQPQH
TRBV7-3,13,TRBJ2-1,ASSSNPGIRNEQF